This is a list of T cell receptor beta chains from one sample in a study of blood T cell repertoires in COVID-19. Libraries were prepared by immunoSEQ multiplex PCR; TCRdb keeps only in-frame clonotypes and omits some of them. The data show roughly 330,000 clones, with 88% seen just once and roughly 4% held by the top ten. Sequenced input: peripheral blood. The receptors were gathered from a woman between 45 and 65 years old with active or convalescent COVID-19. Each CDR3 is given without its conserved first and last residue. D genes are given only for firm matches.

cdr3_aa v_call d_call
ATSRDPKRRGVTEAF TRBV15 .
ASSETSGKETQY TRBV19 TRBD2
ASPNRGREPQH TRBV11-3 TRBD1
ASRTISGELF TRBV12-3/TRBV12-4 .
ASSPLPGLAGGPDEQF TRBV28 TRBD2
ASSVSSSYNEQF TRBV5-4 .
ATSDFGDAGYT TRBV24-1 .
ASSPPGRSDTQY TRBV18 .
ASSYPSWGHQETQY TRBV6-2/TRBV6-3 .
ASSPDSRGRYNEQF TRBV18 TRBD2
ASGPTNTEAF TRBV12-5 .
ASSSGLNNEQF TRBV7-7 TRBD2
ASSIGAEGGTPQETQY TRBV19 .
SVEERGLAGGINNEQF TRBV29-1 TRBD2
AIRGEVRGTEAF TRBV10-3 .
ATSSRPGTVHGYT TRBV15 TRBD1
AISDPGLAAGETQY TRBV10-3 TRBD2
ASSLPPRAGLAYEQY TRBV5-4 .
ASSVYPGTEAF TRBV9 .
ASSPGLAGIYEQY TRBV7-3 TRBD2
ASSQARGSYEQY TRBV3-1/TRBV3-2 .
ASSPFNRGRTSNQPQH TRBV2 TRBD1
ASSQGLAGVETQY TRBV2 TRBD2
ASHNNRGRGEKLF TRBV6-5 TRBD1
AWSELAGTN TRBV30 TRBD2
ASSYASGTYNEQF TRBV6-5 TRBD2